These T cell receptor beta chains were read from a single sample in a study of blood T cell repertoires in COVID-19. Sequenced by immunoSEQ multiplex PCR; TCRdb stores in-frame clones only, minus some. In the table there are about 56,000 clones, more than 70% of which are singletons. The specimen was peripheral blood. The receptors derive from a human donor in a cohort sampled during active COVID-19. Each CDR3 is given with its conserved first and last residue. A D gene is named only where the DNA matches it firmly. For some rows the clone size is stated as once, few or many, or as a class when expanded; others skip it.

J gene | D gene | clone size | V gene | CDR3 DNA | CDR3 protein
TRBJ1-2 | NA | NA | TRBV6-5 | TGTGCCAGCAGTTACTCGAATCGGGGTAACTATGGCTACACCTTC | CASSYSNRGNYGYTF
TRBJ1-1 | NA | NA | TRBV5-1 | TGCGCCAGCAGCAGAGACTCGTGGGCTGAAGCTTTCTTT | CASSRDSWAEAFF
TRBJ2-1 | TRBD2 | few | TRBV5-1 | TGCGCCAGCAGCCAAACTAGCGGGGGCTCCCCCGGCCAGTTCTTC | CASSQTSGGSPGQFF
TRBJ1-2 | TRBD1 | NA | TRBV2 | TGTGCCAGCAGACGGGACAGGGGCTCATTGGATGGCTACACCTTC | CASRRDRGSLDGYTF
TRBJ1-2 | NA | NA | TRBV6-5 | TGTGCCAGCAGTTCTGACAGGCCTTCTAACTATGGCTACACCTTC | CASSSDRPSNYGYTF
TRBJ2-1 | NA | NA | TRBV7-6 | TGTGCCAGCAGCCCCGGGAGCCATGAGCAGTTCTTC | CASSPGSHEQFF
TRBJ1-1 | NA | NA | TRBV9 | TGTGCCAGCAGCGTCCTCCACACAATGAACACTGAAGCTTTCTTT | CASSVLHTMNTEAFF
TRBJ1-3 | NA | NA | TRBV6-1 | TGTGCCAGCAGTGAATTAGGGGATGGTGCAGCCTCTGGAAACACCATATATTTT | CASSELGDGAASGNTIYF
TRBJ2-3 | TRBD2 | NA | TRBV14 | TGTGCCAGCAGCCCCGGACTAGCGGGGCATACGCAGTATTTT | CASSPGLAGHTQYF
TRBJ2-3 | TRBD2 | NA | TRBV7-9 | TGTGCCAGCAGCTCCTTAGCGGGGGGCGGCACAGATACGCAGTATTTT | CASSSLAGGGTDTQYF
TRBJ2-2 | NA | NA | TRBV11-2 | TGTGCCAGCAGCTTACCCGGGACACTTAACACCGGGGAGCTGTTTTTT | CASSLPGTLNTGELFF
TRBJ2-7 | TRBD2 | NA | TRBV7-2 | TGTGCCAGCAGCCCCCCACGGGGACTAGGCACCTACGAGCAGTACTTC | CASSPPRGLGTYEQYF
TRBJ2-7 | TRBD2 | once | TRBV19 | TGTGCCAGTAGTCTGTATGGTGGCGGGGGAACTCTGGGGGAGCAGTACTTC | CASSLYGGGGTLGEQYF
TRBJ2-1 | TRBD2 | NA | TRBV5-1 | TGCGCCAGCAGCTTGGACGTGGGGGGGTCCTACAATGAGCAGTTCTTC | CASSLDVGGSYNEQFF
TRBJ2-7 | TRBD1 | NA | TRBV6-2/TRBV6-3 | TGTGCCAGCAGTAAGGGACAGGGTGGGGGCGAGCAGTACTTC | CASSKGQGGGEQYF
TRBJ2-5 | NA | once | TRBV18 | TGTGCCAGCTCTTGGGGGGAACAAGAGACCCAGTACTTC | CASSWGEQETQYF
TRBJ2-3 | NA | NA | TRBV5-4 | TGTGCCAGCAGCTTGGGAGGGGTGGGGGGAGATACGCAGTATTTT | CASSLGGVGGDTQYF
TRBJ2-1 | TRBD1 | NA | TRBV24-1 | TGTGCCACCAGTGGTAGTTGGGACAGGGGTAATGAGCAGTTCTTC | CATSGSWDRGNEQFF
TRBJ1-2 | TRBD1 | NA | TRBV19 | TGTGCCAGTAAATATAGGGACAGAGGTAACTATGGCTACACCTTC | CASKYRDRGNYGYTF
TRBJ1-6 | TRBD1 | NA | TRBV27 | TGTGCCAGCAGTTGGAACAGGGGAGGTTCACCCCTCCACTTT | CASSWNRGGSPLHF
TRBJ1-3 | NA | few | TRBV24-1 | TGTGCCACCAGTGATTCCCCAATAGGTGGTGGGGCGCGTGGAAACACCATATATTTT | CATSDSPIGGGARGNTIYF
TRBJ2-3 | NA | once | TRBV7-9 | TGTGCCAGCCGCGGATCCGATACGCAGTATTTT | CASRGSDTQYF
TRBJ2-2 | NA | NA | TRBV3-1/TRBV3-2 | TGTGCCAGCAGCCAAGATAATTCCGGGGAGCTGTTTTTT | CASSQDNSGELFF
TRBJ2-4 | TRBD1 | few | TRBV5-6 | TGTGCCAGCAGCCCAGGGACAGGGGGCAGAAACATTCAGTACTTC | CASSPGTGGRNIQYF
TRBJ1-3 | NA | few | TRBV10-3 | TGTGCCATCAGTGAGTCTTCCCGGCAGGCCACTTGGAACACCATATATTTT | CAISESSRQATWNTIYF
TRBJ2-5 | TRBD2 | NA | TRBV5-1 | TGCGCCAGCAGCCCTGAGGGGAGCGGGGGCCCATCCCGGGAGACCCAGTACTTC | CASSPEGSGGPSRETQYF
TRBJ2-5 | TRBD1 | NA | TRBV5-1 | TGCGCCAGCAGCTTGGCGTGGGACAGCGGTTGGGAGACCCAGTACTTC | CASSLAWDSGWETQYF
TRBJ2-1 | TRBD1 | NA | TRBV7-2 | TGTGCCAGCAGCGTGGACAGGGTTTATGAGCAGTTCTTC | CASSVDRVYEQFF
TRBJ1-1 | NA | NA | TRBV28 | TGTGCCAGCAGTTTTGGGGAGGGGCCTGCTTTCTTT | CASSFGEGPAFF
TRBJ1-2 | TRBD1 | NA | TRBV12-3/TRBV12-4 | TGTGCCAGCAGCCCCGGGACAGGGATCGGCTACACCTTC | CASSPGTGIGYTF
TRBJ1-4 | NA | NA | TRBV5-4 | TGTGCCAGCAGCATCGCGGGGGCAGGGGAAAAACTGTTTTTT | CASSIAGAGEKLFF
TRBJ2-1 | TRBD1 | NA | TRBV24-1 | TGTGCCACCAGTGATTCCAGGGGGAATGAGCAGTTCTTC | CATSDSRGNEQFF
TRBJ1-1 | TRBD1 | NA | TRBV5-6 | TGTGCCAGCAGCTGGGGACAGGGAGAAGCTTTCTTT | CASSWGQGEAFF
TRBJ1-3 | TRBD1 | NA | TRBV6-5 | TGTGCCAGCAGCACAGGGGGTTTGGGTGACACCATATATTTT | CASSTGGLGDTIYF
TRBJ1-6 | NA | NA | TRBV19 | TGTGCCAGTAGAATAGTGGGGGCAGGACCATCACCCCTCCACTTT | CASRIVGAGPSPLHF
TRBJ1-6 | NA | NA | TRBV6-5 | TGTGCCAGCAGTTACACCGAACAGGTTTCACCCCTCCACTTT | CASSYTEQVSPLHF
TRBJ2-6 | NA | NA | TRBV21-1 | TGTGCCAGCAGCGTTACAGGGGGCTCTGGGGCCAACGTCCTGACTTTC | CASSVTGGSGANVLTF
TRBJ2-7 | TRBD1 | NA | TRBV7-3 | TGTGCCAGCAGCCCGGGACAGGGTCCCTACGAGCAGTACTTC | CASSPGQGPYEQYF
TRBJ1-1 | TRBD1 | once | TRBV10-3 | TGTGCCATCAGTGGTTTACCGGGACAGGGCGGTCTCGTATACACTGAAGCTTTCTTT | CAISGLPGQGGLVYTEAFF